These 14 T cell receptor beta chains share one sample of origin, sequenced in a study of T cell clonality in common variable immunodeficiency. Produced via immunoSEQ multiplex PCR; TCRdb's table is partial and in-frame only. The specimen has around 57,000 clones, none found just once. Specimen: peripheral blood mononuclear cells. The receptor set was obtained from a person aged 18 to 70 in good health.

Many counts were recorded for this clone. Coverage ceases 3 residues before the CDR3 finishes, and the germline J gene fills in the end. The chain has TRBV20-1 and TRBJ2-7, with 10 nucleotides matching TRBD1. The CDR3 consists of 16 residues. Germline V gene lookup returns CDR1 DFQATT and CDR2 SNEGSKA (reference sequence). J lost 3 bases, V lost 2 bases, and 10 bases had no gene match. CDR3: CSARSNDRGRNYEQYF. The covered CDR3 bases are TGCAGTGCTAGATCTAACGACAGGGGGCGTAACTACGAG.

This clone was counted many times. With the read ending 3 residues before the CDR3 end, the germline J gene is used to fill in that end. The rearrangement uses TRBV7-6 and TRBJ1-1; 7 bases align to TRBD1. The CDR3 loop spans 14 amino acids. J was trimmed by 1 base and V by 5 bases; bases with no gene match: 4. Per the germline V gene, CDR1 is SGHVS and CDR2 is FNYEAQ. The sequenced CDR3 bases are TGTGCCAGCAGCCCCACAGGGGAGAACACTGAA. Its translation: CASSPTGENTE. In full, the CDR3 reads CASSPTGENTEAFF.

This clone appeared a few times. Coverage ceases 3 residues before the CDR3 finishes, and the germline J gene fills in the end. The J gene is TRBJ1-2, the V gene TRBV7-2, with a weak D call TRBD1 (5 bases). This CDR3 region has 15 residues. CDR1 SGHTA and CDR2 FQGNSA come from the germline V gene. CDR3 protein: CASSLAGGGAYDYTF. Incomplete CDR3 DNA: TGTGCCAGCAGCCTCGCGGGCGGGGGTGCCTACGAC. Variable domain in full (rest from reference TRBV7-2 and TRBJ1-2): GAGVSQSPSNKVTEKGKDVELRCDPISGHTALYWYRQSLGQGLEFLIYFQGNSAPDKSGLPSDRFSAERTGGSVSTLTIQRTQQEDSAVYLCASSLAGGGAYDYTFGSGTRLTVV.

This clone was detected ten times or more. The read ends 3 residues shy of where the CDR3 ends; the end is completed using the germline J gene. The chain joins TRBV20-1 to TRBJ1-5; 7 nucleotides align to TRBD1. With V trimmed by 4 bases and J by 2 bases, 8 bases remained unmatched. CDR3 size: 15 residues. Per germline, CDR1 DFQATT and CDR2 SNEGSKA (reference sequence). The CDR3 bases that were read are TGCAGTGCTACCCACAGCGGACAGGGCAATCAGCCC. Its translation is CSATHSGQGNQP. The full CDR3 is CSATHSGQGNQPQHF.

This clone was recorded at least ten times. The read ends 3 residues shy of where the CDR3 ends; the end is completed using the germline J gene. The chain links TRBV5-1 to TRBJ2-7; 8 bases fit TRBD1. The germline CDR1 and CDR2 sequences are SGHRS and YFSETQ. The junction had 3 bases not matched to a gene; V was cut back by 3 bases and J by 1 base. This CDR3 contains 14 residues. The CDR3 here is CASSSTGVSYEQYF. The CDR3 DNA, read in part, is TGCGCCAGCAGCTCGACAGGGGTTTCCTACGAG.

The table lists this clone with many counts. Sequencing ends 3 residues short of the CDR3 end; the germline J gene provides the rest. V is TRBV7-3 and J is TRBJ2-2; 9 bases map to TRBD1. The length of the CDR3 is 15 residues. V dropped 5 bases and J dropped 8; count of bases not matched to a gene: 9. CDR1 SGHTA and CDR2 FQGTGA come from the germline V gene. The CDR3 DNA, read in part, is TGTGCCAGCAGCCCTTCCCGGGACAGGGCTGGGGAG. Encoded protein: CASSPSRDRAGE. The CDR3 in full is CASSPSRDRAGELFF.

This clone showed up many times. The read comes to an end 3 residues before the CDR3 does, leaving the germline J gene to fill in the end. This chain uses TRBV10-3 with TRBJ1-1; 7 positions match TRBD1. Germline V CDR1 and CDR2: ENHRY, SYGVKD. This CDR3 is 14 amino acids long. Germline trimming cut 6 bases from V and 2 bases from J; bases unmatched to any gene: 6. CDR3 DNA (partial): TGTGCCATCAGGAAGGGACAGATAAACACTGAA. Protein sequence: CAIRKGQINTE. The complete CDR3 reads CAIRKGQINTEAFF.

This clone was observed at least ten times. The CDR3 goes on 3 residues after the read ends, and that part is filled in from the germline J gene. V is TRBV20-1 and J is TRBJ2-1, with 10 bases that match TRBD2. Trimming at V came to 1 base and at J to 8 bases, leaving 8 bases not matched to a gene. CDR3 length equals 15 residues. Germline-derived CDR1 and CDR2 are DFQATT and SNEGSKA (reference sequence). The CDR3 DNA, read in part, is TGCAGTGCTAGAGCAATAGCGGGAGGTGGCGATGAG. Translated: CSARAIAGGGDE. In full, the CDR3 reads CSARAIAGGGDEQFF.

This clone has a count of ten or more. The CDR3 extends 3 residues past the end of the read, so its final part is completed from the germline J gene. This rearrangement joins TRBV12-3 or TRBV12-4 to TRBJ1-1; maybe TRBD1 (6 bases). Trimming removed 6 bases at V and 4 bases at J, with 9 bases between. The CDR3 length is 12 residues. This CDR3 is CASSSGVTEAFF. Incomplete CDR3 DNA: TGTGCCAGCAGCTCAGGGGTCACTGAA.

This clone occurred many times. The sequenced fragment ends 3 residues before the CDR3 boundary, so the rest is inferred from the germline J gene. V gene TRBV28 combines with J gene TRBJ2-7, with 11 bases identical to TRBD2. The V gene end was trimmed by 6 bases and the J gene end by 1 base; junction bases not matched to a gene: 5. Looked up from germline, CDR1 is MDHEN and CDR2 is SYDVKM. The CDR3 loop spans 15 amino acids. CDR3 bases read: TGTGCCAGCAGGTCTATAGCGGGAGGGTCCTACGAG. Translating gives CASRSIAGGSYE. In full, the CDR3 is CASRSIAGGSYEQYF.

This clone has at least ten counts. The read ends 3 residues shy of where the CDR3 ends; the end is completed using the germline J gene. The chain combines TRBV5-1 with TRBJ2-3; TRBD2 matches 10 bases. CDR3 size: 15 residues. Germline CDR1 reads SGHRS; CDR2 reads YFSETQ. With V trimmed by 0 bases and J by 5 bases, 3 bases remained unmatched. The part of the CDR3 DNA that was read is TGCGCCAGCAGCTTGGGAGTAGCGGGAGGAGATACG. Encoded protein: CASSLGVAGGDT. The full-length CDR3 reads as CASSLGVAGGDTQYF.

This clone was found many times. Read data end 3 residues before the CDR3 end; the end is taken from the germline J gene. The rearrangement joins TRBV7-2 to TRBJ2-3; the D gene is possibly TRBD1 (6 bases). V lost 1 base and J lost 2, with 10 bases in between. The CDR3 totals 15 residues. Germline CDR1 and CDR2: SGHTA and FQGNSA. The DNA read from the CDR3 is TGTGCCAGCAGCTTAGGAAGGGGGTACACAGATACG. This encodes CASSLGRGYTDT. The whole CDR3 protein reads CASSLGRGYTDTQYF.

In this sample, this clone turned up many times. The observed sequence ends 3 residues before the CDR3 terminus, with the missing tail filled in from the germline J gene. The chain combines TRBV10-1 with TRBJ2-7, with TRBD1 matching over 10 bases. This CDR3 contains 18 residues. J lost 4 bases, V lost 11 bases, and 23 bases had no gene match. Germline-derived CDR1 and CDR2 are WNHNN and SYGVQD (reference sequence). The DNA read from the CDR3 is TGCGCCTTCAAAGAACAGACCACAACAGACAGGGGGCATTACGAG. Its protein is CAFKEQTTTDRGHYE. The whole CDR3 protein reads CAFKEQTTTDRGHYEQYF.

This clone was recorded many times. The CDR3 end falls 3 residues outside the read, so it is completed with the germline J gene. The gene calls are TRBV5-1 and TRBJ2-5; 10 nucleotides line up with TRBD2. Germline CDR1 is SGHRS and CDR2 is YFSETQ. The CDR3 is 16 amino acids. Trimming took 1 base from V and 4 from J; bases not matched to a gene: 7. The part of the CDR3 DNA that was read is TGCGCCAGCAGCTTGAGTGTGCTAGCGGGAGCAGAGACC. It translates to CASSLSVLAGAET. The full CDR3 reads CASSLSVLAGAETQYF.